The 30 T cell receptor beta chains listed next were all sequenced from one sample in a study of T cell clonotyping in hematopoietic cell transplantation. The time point denotes: recipient sample about 28 days before transplant, after cytoreduction. Sequencing was performed with immunoSEQ multiplex PCR; in TCRdb, only in-frame clones are kept and a portion is missing. The table has about 28,000 clones, 85% to 95% seen once. The specimen was peripheral blood mononuclear cells, collected before stem cell transplant. All receptors derive from a man aged 45-65 years with acute myeloid leukemia. Some clones in this sample may be carry-over from other donors' samples.

J is TRBJ2-3 and V is TRBV11-2; D not certain. This CDR3 region has 14 residues. V was clipped by 3 bases and J by 2 bases, with 9 bases between them. Germline CDR1 reads SGHAT; CDR2 reads FQNNGV. The CDR3 sequence is CASSFSLSTDTQYF. The CDR3 DNA sequence: TGTGCCAGCAGCTTCTCACTATCCACAGATACGCAGTATTTT.

V and J are TRBV19 and TRBJ2-3; 8 bases map to TRBD1. The CDR3 loop spans 14 amino acids. Germline CDR1 reads LNHDA; CDR2 reads SQIVND (reference sequence). V was pared by 4 bases and J by 6 bases, with 6 bases of the junction left unmatched. The CDR3 sequence is CASSTTGVGDTQYF. The CDR3 DNA reads as TGTGCCAGTAGTACGACAGGGGTGGGGGATACGCAGTATTTT.

The V call is TRBV7-2, the J call TRBJ2-3; D unresolved. This CDR3 is 12 amino acids long. Per germline, CDR1 SGHTA and CDR2 FQGNSA. Trimming removed 3 bases from V and 6 bases from J, with 7 bases in between. The CDR3 loop reads CASSLPWDTQYF. The CDR3, as DNA: TGTGCCAGCAGCTTGCCGTGGGATACGCAGTATTTT.

The chain links TRBV19 to TRBJ2-1, with a possible D match to TRBD2 (6 bases). CDR1 is LNHDA and CDR2 is SQIVND in the germline V gene (reference sequence). The CDR3 sequence is 13 residues long. Trimming pared 1 base from V and 9 bases from J, leaving 10 bases between. This chain's CDR3 is CASSIVEGSEQFF. The CDR3 DNA reads TGTGCCAGTAGTATAGTGGAGGGCAGTGAGCAGTTCTTC.

The chain couples TRBV2 to TRBJ2-3; D is possibly TRBD1 (5 bases). CDR3 length: 13 residues. CDR1 and CDR2 (germline): SNHLY, FYNNEI. V gave up 7 bases and J gave up 1 base, with 9 bases separating them. CDR3 sequence reads: CASKVGGTDTQYF. The CDR3 nucleotides read TGTGCCAGCAAGGTAGGGGGCACAGATACGCAGTATTTT.

This chain connects TRBV7-2 to TRBJ2-5, with 7 bases identical to TRBD2. V lost 6 bases, J lost 5 bases, and 15 bases stayed unmatched. The CDR3 extends over 16 amino acids. The germline V gene has CDR1 SGHTA and CDR2 FQGNSA. CDR3 protein: CASSPGGGGGVETQYF. The CDR3, as DNA: TGTGCCAGCAGTCCGGGAGGCGGGGGAGGGGTGGAGACCCAGTACTTC. Supplemented by reference TRBV7-2 and TRBJ2-5, the full variable domain reads GAGVSQSPSNKVTEKGKDVELRCDPISGHTALYWYRQSLGQGLEFLIYFQGNSAPDKSGLPSDRFSAERTGGSVSTLTIQRTQQEDSAVYLCASSPGGGGGVETQYFGPGTRLLVL.

The chain recombines TRBV4-3 with TRBJ1-2; D is uncertain. The CDR3 has 14 amino acids. Germline V gene data show CDR1 as LGHNA and CDR2 as YSLEER. The V gene lost 4 bases and the J gene lost 2 bases, with 11 bases spanning the gap. CDR3: CASSPAAGNYGYTF. In DNA, the CDR3 is TGCGCCAGCAGCCCGGCGGCCGGGAACTATGGCTACACCTTC.

The sample holds one count of this clone. The chain combines TRBV28 with TRBJ2-2; D is unclear. The CDR3 covers 12 residues. V lost 5 bases and J 7 bases, leaving 8 bases between the germline ends. CDR1 MDHEN and CDR2 SYDVKM come from the germline V gene. Here the CDR3 reads CASSIERGELFF. For the CDR3, the DNA is TGTGCCAGCAGTATCGAGCGCGGGGAGCTGTTTTTT. Full variable domain (outside the CDR3, taken from reference TRBV28 and TRBJ2-2): DVKVTQSSRYLVKRTGEKVFLECVQDMDHENMFWYRQDPGLGLRLIYFSYDVKMKEKGDIPEGYSVSREKKERFSLILESASTNQTSMYLCASSIERGELFFGEGSRLTVL.

This chain connects TRBV13 to TRBJ1-1; no reliable D call. Trimming shortened V by 5 bases and J by 5 bases, and 6 bases separated the two germline ends. The CDR3 runs 11 residues. The V gene's germline CDR1 is PRHDT and CDR2 FYEKMQ (reference sequence). The CDR3, as DNA: TGTGCCAGCAGCGGGTGGACTGAAGCTTTCTTT. Translating it yields CASSGWTEAFF.

This rearrangement joins TRBV5-1 to TRBJ1-2, with a weak D call TRBD1 (5 bases). The length of the CDR3 is 12 residues. V lost 4 bases and J lost 6, with 10 bases in between. Germline V CDR1 and CDR2: SGHRS, YFSETQ. CDR3 residues: CASSPQGDGYTF. The CDR3 DNA sequence: TGCGCCAGCAGCCCCCAGGGTGATGGCTACACCTTC.

In DNA form, the CDR3 reads TGTGCCAGCAGCAGGACAGGTGGAAACACCATATATTTT. It yields the protein CASSRTGGNTIYF. The rearrangement uses TRBV5-6 and TRBJ1-3; 7 bases map to TRBD1. There are 13 residues in the CDR3. Germline-derived CDR1 and CDR2 are SGHDT and YYEEEE. The V gene end was trimmed by 4 bases and the J gene end by 3 bases; junction bases not matched to a gene: 1.

The rearrangement joins TRBV5-1 to TRBJ2-3; either TRBD1 or TRBD2 may fit D (5 bases each). The CDR3 totals 16 residues. Germline values: CDR1 SGHRS, CDR2 YFSETQ. V was cut by 2 bases and J by 0 bases, with 13 bases left in between. For the CDR3, the DNA is TGCGCCAGCAGCTTCTCCGGGACCCCTAGCACAGATACGCAGTATTTT. Translating it yields CASSFSGTPSTDTQYF.

The V gene is TRBV5-4, the J gene TRBJ1-2; a weak D match, TRBD1 (5 bases). Trimming left V 4 bases short and J 7 bases short, with 17 bases between. There are 14 residues in the CDR3. Per the germline V gene, CDR1 is SGHNT and CDR2 is YYREEE (reference sequence). This CDR3 is CASSPGAGKSGYTF. CDR3 nucleotide sequence: TGTGCCAGCAGCCCCGGGGCAGGGAAGAGTGGCTACACCTTC. The whole variable domain, filled in from reference TRBV5-4 and TRBJ1-2, reads ETGVTQSPTHLIKTRGQQVTLRCSSQSGHNTVSWYQQALGQGPQFIFQYYREEENGRGNFPPRFSGLQFPNYSSELNVNALELDDSALYLCASSPGAGKSGYTFGSGTRLTVV.

This clone has a single count. This chain joins TRBV5-6 and TRBJ2-7; D gene uncertain. V shed 1 base and J shed 6 bases, with 8 bases lying between them. CDR1 and CDR2 (germline): SGHDT, YYEEEE. The CDR3 runs 12 residues. The CDR3 DNA reads TGTGCCAGCAGCTTGCCTGCCCTCGAGCAGTACTTC. Protein sequence: CASSLPALEQYF.

V and J are TRBV19 and TRBJ2-7, with D possibly being TRBD2 (5 bases). Trimming left V 10 bases short and J 5 bases short, with 18 bases between. The CDR3 has 13 residues. Germline CDR1 is LNHDA and CDR2 is SQIVND (reference sequence). This chain's CDR3 is CATSRGLSHEQYF. The CDR3 coding sequence is TGTGCCACCTCCCGGGGTTTGAGCCACGAGCAGTACTTC.

The gene calls are TRBV2 and TRBJ2-7; 9 positions agree with TRBD2. The CDR3 covers 14 residues. V lost 5 bases, J lost 7 bases, and 9 bases stayed unmatched. Per the germline V gene, CDR1 is SNHLY and CDR2 is FYNNEI. The CDR3 loop reads CASSMLAGKGEQYF. The CDR3 bases are TGTGCCAGCAGTATGCTAGCGGGGAAGGGGGAGCAGTACTTC. Supplemented by reference TRBV2 and TRBJ2-7, the full variable domain reads EPEVTQTPSHQVTQMGQEVILRCVPISNHLYFYWYRQILGQKVEFLVSFYNNEISEKSEIFDDQFSVERPDGSNFTLKIRSTKLEDSAMYFCASSMLAGKGEQYFGPGTRLTVT.

This clone has more than one count but fewer than ten. The chain employs TRBV5-1 and TRBJ1-4; 7 bases map to TRBD1. The CDR3 consists of 14 residues. Germline CDR1 is SGHRS and CDR2 is YFSETQ. Germline trimming cut 4 bases from V and 7 bases from J; bases unmatched to any gene: 7. CDR3 protein: CASSPGQRGEKLFF. The CDR3 nucleotides read TGCGCCAGCAGCCCGGGACAGCGGGGTGAAAAACTGTTTTTT.

In nucleotides, the CDR3 is TGCAGCGTTGAAGATCTCATACCTCCAGAGACCCAGTACTTC. It is translated as CSVEDLIPPETQYF. The rearrangement uses TRBV29-1 and TRBJ2-5; no reliable D call. CDR1 SQVTM and CDR2 ANQGSEA come from the germline V gene. The CDR3 contains 14 residues. The germline V and J ends were trimmed by 0 bases and 4 bases, with 12 bases remaining between them.

This chain connects TRBV5-1 to TRBJ1-2; D uncertain. This CDR3 has 15 residues. Trimming took off 0 bases at V and 8 bases at J, with 17 bases between the two ends. The V gene's germline CDR1 is SGHRS and CDR2 YFSETQ. The DNA of the CDR3 is TGCGCCAGCAGCTTGGAACCACACACCGACGGGGGCTACACCTTC. Its translation: CASSLEPHTDGGYTF.

This chain joins TRBV6-5 and TRBJ2-7; the D gene is possibly TRBD2 (5 bases). The V gene lost 10 bases and the J gene lost 5 bases, with 15 bases spanning the gap. This CDR3 is 12 amino acids long. Germline V lookup: CDR1 MNHEY, CDR2 SVGAGI. CDR3 bases: TGTGCCACTCGGGGAAATTTCCACGAGCAGTACTTC. Protein product: CATRGNFHEQYF.

This sequence joins TRBV30 and TRBJ2-7; D is uncertain. The germline gives CDR1 GTSNPN, CDR2 SVGIG (reference sequence). CDR3 length: 13 residues. Trimming pared 2 bases from V and 2 bases from J, leaving 10 bases between. The chain's CDR3 is CAWSRTVPYEQYF. In DNA, the CDR3 is TGTGCCTGGAGTCGGACGGTACCCTACGAGCAGTACTTC.

The chain is built from TRBV10-1 and TRBJ1-5; 8 bases are shared with TRBD1. Trimming took 5 bases from V and 6 from J; bases not matched to a gene: 3. This CDR3 region has 13 residues. Germline CDR1 and CDR2: WNHNN and SYGVQD (reference sequence). In DNA form, the CDR3 reads TGCGCCAGCAGTCAGGGGGCTGGTCAGCCCCAGCATTTT. Its protein product is CASSQGAGQPQHF.

The chain's CDR3 is CASSLILGVGEQYF. Written as DNA, the CDR3 is TGTGCCAGCAGTCTGATACTAGGGGTGGGCGAGCAGTACTTC. J is TRBJ2-7 and V is TRBV6-4, with D tentatively TRBD1 or TRBD2 (5 bases each). The CDR3 contains 14 residues. V gave up 5 bases and J gave up 6 bases, with 17 bases separating them. Germline lookup yields CDR1 MRHNA and CDR2 SNTAGT.

This rearrangement joins TRBV10-3 to TRBJ1-1; perhaps TRBD1 as D (5 bases). The V and J ends lost 5 bases and 0 bases respectively, with 10 bases between them. Germline V gene sequence: CDR1 ENHRY, CDR2 SYGVKD. The CDR3 is made up of 14 amino acids. In nucleotides, the CDR3 is TGTGCCATCAGTCCGGGGCCGATGAACACTGAAGCTTTCTTT. Its translation: CAISPGPMNTEAFF.

The gene calls are TRBV11-2 and TRBJ1-5; TRBD1 might be the D (5 bases). The CDR3 covers 16 residues. The V end lost 1 base, the J end lost 4 bases, and 14 bases lay between the germline ends. Germline V gene data show CDR1 as SGHAT and CDR2 as FQNNGV. CDR3 region: CASSLGNAGQNQPQHF. The CDR3, as DNA: TGTGCCAGCAGCTTAGGAAATGCAGGGCAAAATCAGCCCCAGCATTTT.

This clone was detected only a few times. V gene TRBV5-6 combines with J gene TRBJ1-3; D is ambiguous. CDR1 and CDR2 from the germline V gene are SGHDT and YYEEEE. The CDR3 has 14 residues. The V end was cut by 0 bases, the J end by 4 bases, with 8 bases between. The CDR3 DNA reads as TGTGCCAGCAGCTTGGGACCGATGGGAAACACCATATATTTT. Encoded protein: CASSLGPMGNTIYF.

This chain joins TRBV7-9 and TRBJ2-2; D call uncertain. Germline V lookup: CDR1 SEHNR, CDR2 FQNEAQ (reference sequence). The CDR3 has 18 residues. Trimming removed 1 base at V and 3 bases at J, with 18 bases between. The CDR3 loop is CASSLELWMRKHTGELFF. In nucleotides, the CDR3 is TGTGCCAGCAGCTTAGAGCTGTGGATGAGGAAGCACACCGGGGAGCTGTTTTTT. Full variable domain (rest looked up from reference TRBV7-9 and TRBJ2-2): DTGVSQNPRHKITKRGQNVTFRCDPISEHNRLYWYRQTLGQGPEFLTYFQNEAQLEKSRLLSDRFSAERPKGSFSTLEIQRTEQGDSAMYLCASSLELWMRKHTGELFFGEGSRLTVL.

J is TRBJ1-2 and V is TRBV6-1; D may be TRBD1 (6 bases). Germline-derived CDR1 and CDR2 are MNHNS and SASEGT. The V gene lost 7 bases and the J gene lost 4 bases, with 13 bases spanning the gap. CDR3 size: 13 residues. CDR3 protein: CASIYRDGYGYTF. CDR3 coding DNA: TGTGCCAGCATATACAGGGATGGCTATGGCTACACCTTC.

The chain couples TRBV5-1 to TRBJ2-3; no clear D gene. This CDR3 has 14 amino acids. Per germline, CDR1 SGHRS and CDR2 YFSETQ. V shed 4 bases and J shed 2 bases, with 11 bases lying between them. The CDR3 bases are TGCGCCAGCAGCCTGGACGGAATCACAGATACGCAGTATTTT. Protein sequence: CASSLDGITDTQYF.

The CDR3 DNA follows: TGTGCCAGCAGCCCCGTCGTTCCGGGGACAGAAGCGGGAAACACCATATATTTT. This codes for CASSPVVPGTEAGNTIYF. The V gene is TRBV7-2, the J gene TRBJ1-3, with 7 bases fitting TRBD1. The CDR3 consists of 18 residues. Germline V gene lookup returns CDR1 SGHTA and CDR2 FQGNSA. V lost 5 bases and J lost 4; bases outside the gene matches: 17.